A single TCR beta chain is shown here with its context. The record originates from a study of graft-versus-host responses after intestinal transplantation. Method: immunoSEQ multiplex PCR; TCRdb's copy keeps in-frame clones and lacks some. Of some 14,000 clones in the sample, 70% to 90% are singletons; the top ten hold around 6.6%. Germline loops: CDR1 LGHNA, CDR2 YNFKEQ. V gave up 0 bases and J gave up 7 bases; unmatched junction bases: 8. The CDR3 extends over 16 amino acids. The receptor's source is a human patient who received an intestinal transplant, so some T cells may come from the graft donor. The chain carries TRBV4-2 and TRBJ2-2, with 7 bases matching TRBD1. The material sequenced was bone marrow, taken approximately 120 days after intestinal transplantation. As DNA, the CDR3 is TGTGCCAGCAGCCAAGATTGGAGACAGGGTGGCGGGGAGCTGTTTTTT. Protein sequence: CASSQDWRQGGGELFF.